This TCR beta chain was sequenced during a study of chemoradiotherapy in HPV16-positive cancers. Study results and caveats: Better recurrence-free survival went with HPV-responsive T-cell expansion in HPV16-positive patients. Only a couple of HPV16-positive patients supplied the functional HPV-specificity definition. Non-HPV-specific T cells did not expand in tumors during treatment, whereas candidate HPV-specific clones and E7-related motifs did.

Turning to this clone: Its target is unknown.

Trimming pared 5 bases from V and 9 bases from J, leaving 11 bases between. CDR1 SEHNR and CDR2 FQNEAQ come from the germline V gene (reference sequence). The CDR3 spans 13 residues. Sequenced by immunoSEQ multiplex PCR; TCRdb stores in-frame clones only, minus some. Of 7,000 or so clones in the sample, under 90% were seen once. This chain connects TRBV7-9 to TRBJ1-6; D perhaps matches TRBD1 (6 bases). The starting material was tumor tissue, obtained from a patient who underwent chemoradiotherapy. The sequence derives from a human donor with HPV-associated anogenital cancer. The DNA of the CDR3 is TGTGCCAGCAGCCTTACGACAGGTTCACCCCTCCACTTT. As protein: CASSLTTGSPLHF.